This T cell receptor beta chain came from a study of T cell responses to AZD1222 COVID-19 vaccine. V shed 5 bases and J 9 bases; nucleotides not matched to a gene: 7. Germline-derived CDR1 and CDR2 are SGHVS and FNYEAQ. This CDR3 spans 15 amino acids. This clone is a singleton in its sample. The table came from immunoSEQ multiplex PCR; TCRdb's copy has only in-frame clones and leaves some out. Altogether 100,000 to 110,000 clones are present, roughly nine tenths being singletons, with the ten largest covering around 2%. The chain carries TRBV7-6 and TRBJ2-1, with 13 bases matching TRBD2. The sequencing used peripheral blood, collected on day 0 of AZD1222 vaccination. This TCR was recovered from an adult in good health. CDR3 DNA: TGTGCCAGCAGCCCGAGACTAGCGGGAGGAATTGAGCAGTTCTTC. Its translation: CASSPRLAGGIEQFF. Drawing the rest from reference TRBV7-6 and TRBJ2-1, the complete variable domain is GAGVSQSPRYKVTKRGQDVALRCDPISGHVSLYWYRQALGQGPEFLTYFNYEAQQDKSGLPNDRFSAERPEGSISTLTIQRTEQRDSAMYRCASSPRLAGGIEQFFGPGTRLTVL.